This TCR beta chain is drawn from a study of radiotherapy plus CTLA-4 blockade in lung cancer. About the study: The study recorded objective responses in about 20% of patients and disease control in about 31%. Study observations and caveats: Expansion in blood of tumor-derived TCR clones was seen after radiotherapy plus ipilimumab.

Only in-frame clones appear in the TCRdb table, and some are missing; sequencing was by immunoSEQ multiplex PCR. This table holds approximately 110,000 clones, 81% found once. Focal radiation was given together with CTLA-4 blockade (ipilimumab) to patients with chemo-refractory metastatic non-small-cell lung cancer. About this clone: Its antigen is unidentified.

Trimming left V 4 bases short and J 3 bases short, with 10 bases between. The CDR3 extends over 14 amino acids. Germline-derived CDR1 and CDR2 are SGHRS and YFSETQ. This chain uses TRBV5-1 with TRBJ2-2; D assignment may be TRBD1 or TRBD2 (5 bases each). This TCR was recovered from a human donor with non-small cell lung cancer that progressed on radiotherapy plus ipilimumab. Some clones in this sample may be carry-over from other donors' samples. The source material was peripheral blood, sampled from a patient treated with radiotherapy plus ipilimumab. The CDR3 DNA follows: TGCGCCAGCAGCCCTATGGGGGACACCGGGGAGCTGTTTTTT. Translating it yields CASSPMGDTGELFF. Combining the CDR3 with reference TRBV5-1 and TRBJ2-2 gives the whole variable domain KAGVTQTPRYLIKTRGQQVTLSCSPISGHRSVSWYQQTPGQGLQFLFEYFSETQRNKGNFPGRFSGRQFSNSRSEMNVSTLELGDSALYLCASSPMGDTGELFFGEGSRLTVL.